This TCR beta chain comes out of a study of CXCR3-negative and CXCR3-positive naive CD8 T cells. Whole-study findings and limits: Memory CD8+ cells showed much lower diversity, while both naive subsets were comparably high. Fresh PBMCs were used in most assays, and CXCR3 expression partially decreased after cryopreservation. Higher TRB CDR3 hydrophobicity marked CXCR3-positive naive cells relative to CXCR3-negative naive cells.

This CDR3 has 15 residues. The germline V gene has CDR1 LGHDT and CDR2 YNNKEL (reference sequence). Details on this clonotype: The antigen is undetermined.

300,000 cells per CD8+ T cell subset were flow-sorted in triplicate. Naive CD8+ T cells showed a CD45RO-CCR7+CD27+CD95- phenotype. The TRB libraries of cDNA were built by UMI-labeled 5' RACE. TCRdb reprocessed the 5' RACE reads, keeping one entry per CDR3 protein, no DNA. Here the sample table reports about 50,000 distinct CDR3 sequences. This TCR was sampled from a human donor in good health. Some clones in this sample may be carry-over from other donors' samples. Sequencing was performed on naive CXCR3+ CD8+ T cells from blood. The subset here: CD45RO-CCR7+CD27+CD95- naive CD8+ T cells expressing CXCR3 (TNR3+). The chain uses TRBV3-1 and TRBJ2-7; TCRdb indicates TRBD1, and absent DNA this call remains unverified. The CDR3 reads CASSPTEQENHEQYF.